The rows below give T cell receptor beta chains drawn from one sample of a study of blood T cells in healthy people across ages. Via MiXCR, TCRdb re-called the 5' RACE reads, giving one row per CDR3 protein. Here the sample spans hundreds of thousands of distinct CDR3 sequences, about 61% being singletons. The sample was blood. The receptor set was obtained from a man in his forties in good health. Each CDR3 is given with its conserved first and last residue. A D gene is named only where the DNA matches it firmly. Clone size is not always given. Where it is, it says once, few, many or a class for expanded clones.

D: NA; size: once; V: TRBV6-1; J: TRBJ2-1; DNA: TGTGCCAGCAGTGAAGGGGATGGAGGCCCGGAGTTCTTC; CDR3: CASSEGDGGPEFF
D: NA; size: NA; V: TRBV20-1; J: TRBJ2-3; DNA: TGCAGTGCAACTGGTCAAGGACTTGCCAAGTACACAGATACGCAGTATTTT; CDR3: CSATGQGLAKYTDTQYF
D: TRBD1; size: few; V: TRBV11-2; J: TRBJ2-1; DNA: TGTGCCAGCAGCTTAGCCCAGGGGGACAATGAGCAGTTCTTC; CDR3: CASSLAQGDNEQFF
D: NA; size: NA; V: TRBV7-8; J: TRBJ2-7; DNA: TGTGCCAGCAGCCCCTCGATCGGTTACGAGCAGTACTTC; CDR3: CASSPSIGYEQYF
D: TRBD1; size: NA; V: TRBV27; J: TRBJ1-2; DNA: TGTGCCAGCAGACTTGGGACAGGGAAAAACTATGGCTACACCTTC; CDR3: CASRLGTGKNYGYTF
D: TRBD2; size: few; V: TRBV10-3; J: TRBJ2-3; DNA: TGTGCCATCAGTGTAGCGGGCGGAGATACGCAGTATTTT; CDR3: CAISVAGGDTQYF
D: NA; size: NA; V: TRBV6-2/TRBV6-3; J: TRBJ2-3; DNA: TGTGCCAGCAGAAGACCCGGACAGAGCACAGATACGCAGTATTTT; CDR3: CASRRPGQSTDTQYF
D: NA; size: few; V: TRBV27; J: TRBJ2-3; DNA: TGTGCCAGCAGTTTAGGCGCAGGCACCACAGATACGCAGTATTTT; CDR3: CASSLGAGTTDTQYF
D: NA; size: NA; V: TRBV21-1; J: TRBJ1-5; DNA: TGTGCCAGCAGCAAACCCGCAGGAAGAGGCAATCAGCCCCAGCATTTT; CDR3: CASSKPAGRGNQPQHF
D: TRBD2; size: NA; V: TRBV7-8; J: TRBJ2-3; DNA: TGTGCCAGCAGCTTAGAAGGGACTAGGCGCACAGGTACGCAGTATTTT; CDR3: CASSLEGTRRTGTQYF
D: TRBD2; size: many; V: TRBV7-2; J: TRBJ2-1; DNA: TGTGCCAGTCGGGGCGGGAGATTGAGAAATGAGCAGTTCTTC; CDR3: CASRGGRLRNEQFF
D: NA; size: few; V: TRBV20-1; J: TRBJ1-2; DNA: TGCAGTGCTAGTCATACTATGAACTATGGCTACACCTTC; CDR3: CSASHTMNYGYTF
D: NA; size: NA; V: TRBV4-1; J: TRBJ2-1; DNA: TGCGCCAGCAGCCACTCGGTATACAATGAGCAGTTCTTC; CDR3: CASSHSVYNEQFF
D: TRBD1; size: many; V: TRBV6-5; J: TRBJ2-7; DNA: TGTGCCAGCAGCCGCCTCCCCGACAGGGCCTACGAGCAGTACTTC; CDR3: CASSRLPDRAYEQYF
D: TRBD1; size: NA; V: TRBV27; J: TRBJ2-5; DNA: TGTGCCAGCAGTTTACAGGGACAGGGGTCCGGGGAGACCCAGTACTTC; CDR3: CASSLQGQGSGETQYF
D: NA; size: NA; V: TRBV12-3/TRBV12-4; J: TRBJ1-1; DNA: TGTGCCAGCAGTTTCGAATTTAGGAACACTGAAGCTTTCTTT; CDR3: CASSFEFRNTEAFF
D: NA; size: few; V: TRBV2; J: TRBJ1-2; DNA: TGTGCCAGCATAGGAGCTAACTATGGCTACACCTTC; CDR3: CASIGANYGYTF
D: NA; size: NA; V: TRBV21-1; J: TRBJ2-4; DNA: TGTGCCAGCAGCGTAGGGTCTACAGCATCCCTAGGGGACATTCAGTACTTC; CDR3: CASSVGSTASLGDIQYF
D: TRBD2; size: NA; V: TRBV28; J: TRBJ2-1; DNA: TGTGCCAGCAGTTTTTTACCTAGCGGTCGAGATGAGCAGTTCTTC; CDR3: CASSFLPSGRDEQFF
D: NA; size: NA; V: TRBV27; J: TRBJ1-1; DNA: TGTGCCACAAAGATGGGAGGCACTGAAGCTTTCTTT; CDR3: CATKMGGTEAFF
D: TRBD1; size: NA; V: TRBV7-8; J: TRBJ1-2; DNA: TGTGCCAGCAGCTTAGACTCGGGGACAGGGGAGGGAAATGGCTACACCTTC; CDR3: CASSLDSGTGEGNGYTF
D: NA; size: NA; V: TRBV4-3; J: TRBJ1-5; DNA: TGCGCCAGCAGCCAAGATGTGGCGCCAGGTAATCAGCCCCAGCATTTT; CDR3: CASSQDVAPGNQPQHF
D: TRBD2; size: NA; V: TRBV12-3/TRBV12-4; J: TRBJ2-3; DNA: TGTGCCAGCAGTTTAAGGGGACTACAAGATACGCAGTATTTT; CDR3: CASSLRGLQDTQYF
D: TRBD2; size: few; V: TRBV10-2; J: TRBJ2-7; DNA: TGCGCCAGCAGTGAGGCGGGGGGGGCCGACGAGCAGTACTTC; CDR3: CASSEAGGADEQYF
D: NA; size: NA; V: TRBV28; J: TRBJ2-5; DNA: TGTGCCAGCAGTTTAAGGTTCAGGGGTGGTCGAGAGACCCAGTACTTC; CDR3: CASSLRFRGGRETQYF
D: NA; size: few; V: TRBV24-1; J: TRBJ2-7; DNA: TGTGCCACCAGTGATTTCTGGTCGGACGCCAACGAGCAGTACTTC; CDR3: CATSDFWSDANEQYF
D: NA; size: NA; V: TRBV7-9; J: TRBJ1-2; DNA: TGTGTCAGCAGCCAATTAGGCCGGACAGCCAGAGACTATGGCTACACCTTC; CDR3: CVSSQLGRTARDYGYTF
D: NA; size: NA; V: TRBV6-6; J: TRBJ2-3; DNA: TGTGCCAGCAGTTACTCGGGGACGGGTGGAGATACGCAGTATTTT; CDR3: CASSYSGTGGDTQYF
D: TRBD1; size: NA; V: TRBV5-6; J: TRBJ2-3; DNA: TGTGCCAGCAGTCAGACAGGGGCCCTTACAGATACGCAGTATTTT; CDR3: CASSQTGALTDTQYF
D: NA; size: NA; V: TRBV27; J: TRBJ1-2; DNA: TGTGCCAGCAGTTCTGCCCCTCTCTATGGCTACACCTTC; CDR3: CASSSAPLYGYTF
D: TRBD2; size: NA; V: TRBV5-6; J: TRBJ2-3; DNA: TGTGCCAGCAGCCGGACTAGCGGGGGGCCACCCCAAGGAGATACGCAGTATTTT; CDR3: CASSRTSGGPPQGDTQYF
D: NA; size: few; V: TRBV20-1; J: TRBJ1-2; DNA: TGCAGTGCTAGAGACGGGAACTATGGCTACACCTTC; CDR3: CSARDGNYGYTF
D: NA; size: NA; V: TRBV9; J: TRBJ1-2; DNA: TGTGCCAGCAAAAACTATGGCTACACCTTC; CDR3: CASKNYGYTF
D: TRBD1; size: NA; V: TRBV5-1; J: TRBJ2-2; DNA: TGCGCCAGCAGCCCCACCGGGACAGGGGGGAACGGGGAGCTGTTTTTT; CDR3: CASSPTGTGGNGELFF
D: NA; size: NA; V: TRBV14; J: TRBJ2-3; DNA: TGTGCCAGCAGTCATGCAACAGATACGCAGTATTTT; CDR3: CASSHATDTQYF
D: TRBD1; size: few; V: TRBV4-2; J: TRBJ2-4; DNA: TGTGCCAGCAGCCAAGGGGGGACAGGGGTCAAAAACATTCAGTACTTC; CDR3: CASSQGGTGVKNIQYF
D: TRBD2; size: NA; V: TRBV15; J: TRBJ2-1; DNA: TGTGCCACCAGCAGAGATTTGGGCGGGAGGTTGCGGCAGGAGCAGTTCTTC; CDR3: CATSRDLGGRLRQEQFF
D: NA; size: NA; V: TRBV6-5; J: TRBJ2-3; DNA: TGTGCCAGCAGTTACGATGTCTGGTCAGATACGCAGTATTTT; CDR3: CASSYDVWSDTQYF
D: NA; size: NA; V: TRBV7-2; J: TRBJ2-1; DNA: TGTGCCAGCAACTTCCGGGGGGAGCAGTTCTTC; CDR3: CASNFRGEQFF
D: TRBD1; size: NA; V: TRBV20-1; J: TRBJ1-2; DNA: TGCAGTGCTTCGGGACAGCAGACTAACTATGGCTACACCTTC; CDR3: CSASGQQTNYGYTF
D: TRBD2; size: NA; V: TRBV7-8; J: TRBJ2-1; DNA: TGTGCCAGCAGGGAGCGGGGTAGTTCCTACAATGAGCAGTTCTTC; CDR3: CASRERGSSYNEQFF
D: NA; size: NA; V: TRBV3-1; J: TRBJ2-1; DNA: TGTGCCAGCAGCCAAGACAGGTACGCCTACAATGAGCAGTTCTTC; CDR3: CASSQDRYAYNEQFF